The 23 T cell receptor beta chains below come from one sample, sequenced in a study of identical twins. TCRdb used MiXCR to reprocess the 5' RACE reads, holding one entry per CDR3 protein. The profile shows roughly 250,000 distinct CDR3 sequences, over 12% of them singletons. Material for sequencing was memory (CD45RO+) T cells sorted from blood. Receptors originate from a young woman in good health.

This clonotype was counted many times. The V gene is TRBV29-1, the J gene TRBJ2-1; perhaps TRBD1 as D (6 bases). Per the germline V gene, CDR1 is SQVTM and CDR2 is ANQGSEA. The CDR3 has 14 residues. The V end lost 4 bases, the J end lost 8 bases, and 18 bases lay between the germline ends. CDR3 in DNA: TGCAGCGTTGTTGGCATACTCAGGGGACATGAGCAGTTCTTC. As protein: CSVVGILRGHEQFF.

This clonotype was seen only a few times. CDR3 residues: CASSSQILNEKLFF. Written as DNA, the CDR3 is TGTGCCAGCAGCTCACAGATCCTAAATGAAAAACTGTTTTTT. This chain connects TRBV7-8 to TRBJ1-4; D ambiguous. This CDR3 is 14 amino acids long. From germline, CDR1 is SGHVS and CDR2 FQNEAQ. Trimming pared 4 bases from V and 5 bases from J, leaving 11 bases between. The full variable domain, its missing parts supplied by reference TRBV7-8 and TRBJ1-4, is GAGVSQSPRYKVAKRGQDVALRCDPISGHVSLFWYQQALGQGPEFLTYFQNEAQLDKSGLPSDRFFAERPEGSVSTLKIQRTQQEDSAVYLCASSSQILNEKLFFGSGTQLSVL.

This chain connects TRBV20-1 to TRBJ2-5, with D possibly being TRBD2 (5 bases). V was shortened by 4 bases and J by 7 bases, with 13 bases between the two germline ends. The length of the CDR3 is 12 residues. Germline CDR1 DFQATT, CDR2 SNEGSKA (reference sequence). The DNA of the CDR3 is TGCAGTGCTAATAGCGATTTCGGGACCCAGTACTTC. Translated, it gives CSANSDFGTQYF.

This clonotype was seen repeatedly, ten times or more. This sequence joins TRBV4-1 and TRBJ2-1; 8 bases align to TRBD2. V lost 7 bases to trimming and J lost 4 bases; unmatched junction nucleotides: 9. Germline CDR1 and CDR2: MGHRA and YSYEKL. The CDR3 has 15 residues. In DNA form, the CDR3 reads TGCGCCAGCAACCGCCCAGCGGGAGCTTACAATGAGCAGTTCTTC. The encoded protein is CASNRPAGAYNEQFF.

This clonotype was counted a few times. The rearrangement joins TRBV20-1 to TRBJ2-3; 10 bases line up with TRBD2. Germline-derived CDR1 and CDR2 are DFQATT and SNEGSKA (reference sequence). The CDR3 is 16 amino acids. V lost 0 bases to trimming and J lost 7 bases; unmatched junction nucleotides: 10. CDR3 sequence: CSARDRAGGNINTQYF. CDR3 nucleotides: TGCAGTGCTAGAGATCGAGCGGGGGGGAATATAAATACGCAGTATTTT.

The rearrangement links TRBV5-5 to TRBJ1-4, with TRBD1 identical over 9 bases. Germline CDR1 is SGHKS and CDR2 is YYEKEE (reference sequence). The trim removed 7 bases at V and 6 bases at J, leaving 7 bases unmatched. This CDR3 has 14 amino acids. The DNA of the CDR3 is TGTGCCAGCGGTTATCGGACAGGGGATGAAAAACTGTTTTTT. Its protein is CASGYRTGDEKLFF.

This clonotype was recorded at least ten times. The chain recombines TRBV29-1 with TRBJ1-1, with D tentatively TRBD1 (6 bases). V was trimmed by 2 bases and J by 1 base, leaving 20 bases between them. CDR1 is SQVTM and CDR2 is ANQGSEA in the germline V gene. The CDR3 is 17 residues long. The CDR3 DNA is TGCAGCGTTGAAATCCGGCGGCCAGGGGTCGGGAACACTGAAGCTTTCTTT. Translation: CSVEIRRPGVGNTEAFF.

CDR3 loop: CASSFLQRETQYF. The CDR3 DNA follows: TGTGCCAGCAGTTTTTTACAGAGAGAGACCCAGTACTTC. The gene calls are TRBV27 and TRBJ2-5; D uncertain. The CDR3 runs 13 residues. The V and J ends lost 3 bases and 4 bases respectively, with 9 bases between them. The germline V gene has CDR1 MNHEY and CDR2 SMNVEV (reference sequence).

CDR3: CASSFVAGEADTQYF. As DNA, the CDR3 is TGTGCCAGCAGCTTCGTAGCGGGAGAGGCAGATACGCAGTATTTT. V is TRBV7-2 and J is TRBJ2-3; the match to TRBD2 covers 9 bases. Germline V gene sequence: CDR1 SGHTA, CDR2 FQGNSA. The trim removed 3 bases at V and 4 bases at J, leaving 5 bases unmatched. The CDR3 is made up of 15 amino acids.

This clonotype has at least ten counts. The chain combines TRBV4-2 with TRBJ2-3; 10 bases line up with TRBD2. CDR3 size: 15 residues. The V segment lost 4 bases and the J segment 2 bases; nucleotides outside the gene matches: 3. Germline CDR1 LGHNA, CDR2 YNFKEQ. The chain's CDR3 is CASSRLAGHTDTQYF. In DNA, the CDR3 is TGTGCCAGCAGCCGACTAGCGGGCCACACAGATACGCAGTATTTT.

V is TRBV6-1 and J is TRBJ2-7, with 13 positions matching TRBD2. Trimming took 7 bases from V and 2 from J; bases not matched to a gene: 2. The V gene's germline CDR1 is MNHNS and CDR2 SASEGT. CDR3 size: 14 residues. The CDR3 is CASKGTSGTYEQYF. In DNA, the CDR3 is TGTGCCAGCAAGGGGACTAGCGGGACCTACGAGCAGTACTTC.

This clonotype was counted at least ten times. The chain recombines TRBV10-3 with TRBJ2-7; a possible D gene is TRBD2 (6 bases). This CDR3 has 14 residues. Germline loops: CDR1 ENHRY, CDR2 SYGVKD. V dropped 0 bases and J dropped 0 bases, with 6 bases sitting between them. CDR3 amino acids: CAISESGSSYEQYF. Written as DNA, the CDR3 is TGTGCCATCAGTGAGTCCGGGAGCTCCTACGAGCAGTACTTC.

This clonotype has just a few counts. The chain employs TRBV7-2 and TRBJ2-1, with D perhaps TRBD1 (5 bases). Germline V gene sequence: CDR1 SGHTA, CDR2 FQGNSA. Trimming took 4 bases from V and 8 from J, leaving 18 bases between them. The CDR3 has 15 amino acids. The CDR3 DNA is TGTGCCAGCAGCTGGCCGGACATTAGGAAGGATGAGCAGTTCTTC. Its protein is CASSWPDIRKDEQFF.

V gene TRBV9 combines with J gene TRBJ2-3, with D unresolved. CDR3 length: 12 residues. Germline values: CDR1 SGDLS, CDR2 YYNGEE. Deletions cut 6 bases from V and 1 base from J, with 6 bases between. CDR3 residues: CASNRGTDTQYF. In DNA form, the CDR3 reads TGTGCCAGCAACCGTGGCACAGATACGCAGTATTTT.

This clonotype was found a few times. This CDR3 is CSVRNYGYTF. CDR3 DNA: TGCAGCGTCAGGAACTATGGCTACACCTTC. V is TRBV29-1 and J is TRBJ1-2; D unresolved. The V gene's germline CDR1 is SQVTM and CDR2 ANQGSEA. The ends were cut back, 6 bases at V and 2 bases at J, with 4 bases in the middle. CDR3 length: 10 amino acids.

The J gene is TRBJ1-4, the V gene TRBV20-1; D gene ambiguous. The CDR3 is 13 amino acids. The V end was cut by 5 bases, the J end by 7 bases, with 14 bases between. The germline V gene has CDR1 DFQATT and CDR2 SNEGSKA (reference sequence). The DNA for the CDR3 is TGCAGTGCTCTCGGAACCGTAGTTGAAAAACTGTTTTTT. It codes for CSALGTVVEKLFF.

This sequence joins TRBV29-1 and TRBJ2-5; 8 bases align to TRBD1. V lost 1 base and J lost 5; bases outside the gene matches: 9. The CDR3 sequence is 15 residues long. Germline CDR1 and CDR2: SQVTM and ANQGSEA. CDR3 protein: CSVEGETGAQETQYF. The CDR3 DNA sequence: TGCAGCGTTGAAGGGGAGACAGGGGCCCAGGAGACCCAGTACTTC.

The chain is built from TRBV12-3 or TRBV12-4 and TRBJ1-2; possibly TRBD1 for D (6 bases). Trimming removed 2 bases from V and 5 bases from J, with 12 bases in between. The CDR3 covers 14 residues. This CDR3 reads CASSLKGGGYGYTF. The CDR3 region has the DNA TGTGCCAGCAGTTTAAAGGGGGGAGGATATGGCTACACCTTC.

This clonotype counts as medium-sized. The chain employs TRBV5-6 and TRBJ2-1; 13 nucleotides match TRBD2. This CDR3 spans 15 amino acids. V trimming: 2 bases; J trimming: 9 bases; junction bases outside the gene matches: 5. Germline values: CDR1 SGHDT, CDR2 YYEEEE. This CDR3 reads CASSLLAGGSLEQFF. The CDR3 DNA sequence: TGTGCCAGCAGCTTACTAGCGGGAGGGTCGCTTGAGCAGTTCTTC.

The genes are TRBV18 and TRBJ2-1; 9 bases are shared with TRBD2. The CDR3 is made up of 16 amino acids. V shed 3 bases and J 8 bases; nucleotides not matched to a gene: 11. Per the germline V gene, CDR1 is KGHSH and CDR2 is LQKENI. The CDR3 loop reads CASSPSAGGRRDEQFF. The CDR3 coding sequence is TGTGCCAGCTCACCTTCGGCGGGAGGGAGGAGGGATGAGCAGTTCTTC.

Ten or more counts support this clonotype. The chain couples TRBV28 to TRBJ1-2, with a weak D call TRBD1 (5 bases). The V gene's germline CDR1 is MDHEN and CDR2 SYDVKM. The length of the CDR3 is 15 residues. V shed 1 base and J shed 6 bases, with 15 bases lying between them. This CDR3 reads CASSLYSGSGNGYTF. The CDR3 DNA reads TGTGCCAGCAGTTTATACTCAGGGTCGGGAAATGGCTACACCTTC.

The chain joins TRBV7-9 to TRBJ2-7, with TRBD1 matching 7 bases. Germline CDR1 SEHNR, CDR2 FQNEAQ (reference sequence). CDR3 length: 17 amino acids. Losses at the gene ends were 4 bases for V and 3 bases for J; bases not matched to a gene: 15. CDR3: CASSSRANSPGGYEQYF. The CDR3 DNA sequence: TGTGCCAGCAGCTCGCGGGCTAACAGCCCAGGGGGCTACGAGCAGTACTTC.

There are many counts of this clonotype. The CDR3 loop is CASSLRTSGSASSYNEQFF. CDR3 nucleotide sequence: TGTGCCAGCAGCTTAAGGACTAGCGGGAGTGCCAGCTCCTACAATGAGCAGTTCTTC. The chain joins TRBV11-2 to TRBJ2-1, with 13 bases lining up with TRBD2. V lost 2 bases and J lost 0; bases outside the gene matches: 7. The CDR3 consists of 19 residues. Germline CDR1 is SGHAT and CDR2 is FQNNGV.